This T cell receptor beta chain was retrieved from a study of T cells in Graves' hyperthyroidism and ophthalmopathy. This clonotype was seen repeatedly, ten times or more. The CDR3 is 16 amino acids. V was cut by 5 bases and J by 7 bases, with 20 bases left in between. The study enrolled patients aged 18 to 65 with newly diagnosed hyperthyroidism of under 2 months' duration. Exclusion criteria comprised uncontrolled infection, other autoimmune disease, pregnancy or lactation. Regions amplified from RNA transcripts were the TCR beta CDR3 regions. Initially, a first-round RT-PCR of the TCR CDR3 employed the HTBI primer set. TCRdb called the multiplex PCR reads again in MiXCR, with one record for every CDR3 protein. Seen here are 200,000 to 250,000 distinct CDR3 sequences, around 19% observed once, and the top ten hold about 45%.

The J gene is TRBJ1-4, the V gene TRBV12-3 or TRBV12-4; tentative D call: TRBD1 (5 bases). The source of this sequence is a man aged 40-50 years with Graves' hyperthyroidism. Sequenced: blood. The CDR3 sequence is CASSRGNVALGEKLFF. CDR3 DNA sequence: TGTGCCAGCAGTAGGGGTAATGTCGCTCTGGGTGAAAAACTGTTTTTT.